What follows is one TCR beta chain and its context. The antigen is undetermined. Here immunoSEQ multiplex PCR was the method, and the copy in TCRdb shows in-frame clones only, minus some. The repertoire holds 80,000 or so clones, roughly nine tenths seen once, with less than 1.6% in the top ten. This entry belongs to a study of T cell responses to AZD1222 COVID-19 vaccine. Overall study results and limits: Spike as a whole was targeted by vaccine-associated CD4 TCRs, dominant at 160-218 and 743-854. In a largely white British group with more females than males, clonal diversity was possibly underestimated. Spike-specific TCR breadth and depth grew following two AZD1222 doses.

The germline V gene has CDR1 SGHVS and CDR2 FNYEAQ. Trimming shortened V by 1 base and J by 1 base, and 10 bases separated the two germline ends. The CDR3 loop spans 15 amino acids. This sequence originates from an adult in good health. The material was peripheral blood, obtained on day 0 of AZD1222 vaccination. J is TRBJ1-1 and V is TRBV7-6; D not resolved. The CDR3 is CASSLGAGRNTEAFF. In nucleotides, the CDR3 is TGTGCCAGCAGCTTAGGAGCGGGTCGGAACACTGAAGCTTTCTTT.